A single sample is the source of the 32 T cell receptor beta chains below, sequenced in a study of cytomegalovirus exposure and HLA in healthy donors. Primers for the PCR totalled 60 Vbeta and 13 Jbeta. Data came from immunoSEQ multiplex PCR; TCRdb stores just in-frame clones and leaves some out. The table lists 100,000 to 150,000 clones, less than 90% of them singletons. Sequences were obtained from PBMCs. The receptors shown here come from a man younger than 35 in good health and CMV-seropositive.

The chain employs TRBV4-1 and TRBJ2-7, with D possibly being TRBD2 (5 bases). Trimming took 3 bases from V and 0 from J, leaving 18 bases between them. The V gene's germline CDR1 is MGHRA and CDR2 YSYEKL. The CDR3 loop spans 17 amino acids. The CDR3 DNA sequence: TGCGCCAGCAGCCAGGATGGTCGAGGACTTTACTCCTACGAGCAGTACTTC. This codes for CASSQDGRGLYSYEQYF.

This clone was seen only a few times. V is TRBV7-9 and J is TRBJ2-3, with a tentative D call TRBD2 (6 bases). Germline V gives CDR1 SEHNR, CDR2 FQNEAQ (reference sequence). The CDR3 sequence is 14 residues long. V was pared by 6 bases and J by 2 bases, with 12 bases between. In DNA form, the CDR3 reads TGTGCCAGCAGGCGGGACGGCTCCACAGATACGCAGTATTTT. As protein: CASRRDGSTDTQYF. Variable domain in full (rest from reference TRBV7-9 and TRBJ2-3): DTGVSQNPRHKITKRGQNVTFRCDPISEHNRLYWYRQTLGQGPEFLTYFQNEAQLEKSRLLSDRFSAERPKGSFSTLEIQRTEQGDSAMYLCASRRDGSTDTQYFGPGTRLTVL.

This clone came up a few times. The gene calls are TRBV5-1 and TRBJ2-5; D uncertain. The V end was cut by 4 bases, the J end by 0 bases, with 4 bases between. CDR3 length: 12 amino acids. Per the germline V gene, CDR1 is SGHRS and CDR2 is YFSETQ. Here the CDR3 reads CASSPNQETQYF. DNA of the CDR3: TGCGCCAGCAGCCCCAACCAAGAGACCCAGTACTTC.

The rearrangement uses TRBV29-1 and TRBJ2-1; a possible D gene is TRBD2 (5 bases). In germline, CDR1 is SQVTM, CDR2 ANQGSEA. This CDR3 is 13 amino acids long. V shed 7 bases and J shed 2 bases, with 12 bases lying between them. The CDR3 coding sequence is TGCAGCGCTAGCAGAGGGACCTACAATGAGCAGTTCTTC. It translates to CSASRGTYNEQFF.

This chain links TRBV12-2 with TRBJ2-7; TRBD1, the table's D call, lacks a check against the DNA. TRBV12-2 is a documented pseudogene. CDR3 length: 19 residues. The CDR3 loop reads CASRLVSPATGAEENEQYF. The CDR3 bases are TGTGCAAGTCGCTTAGTCAGTCCGGCGACAGGGGCGGAGGAGAACGAGCAGTACTTC.

The chain couples TRBV2 to TRBJ2-7; maybe TRBD2 (6 bases). This CDR3 has 14 residues. V gave up 2 bases and J gave up 2 bases, with 10 bases separating them. CDR1 and CDR2 (germline): SNHLY, FYNNEI. In DNA form, the CDR3 reads TGTGCCAGCAGTGAAATGCGGACTACCTACGAGCAGTACTTC. Translating it yields CASSEMRTTYEQYF.

The chain links TRBV10-3 to TRBJ1-5, with a tentative D call TRBD1 (6 bases). V was shortened by 2 bases and J by 3 bases, with 17 bases between the two germline ends. The CDR3 sequence is 17 residues long. CDR1 and CDR2 (germline): ENHRY, SYGVKD. The CDR3 protein is CAISELAGVGSNQPQHF. The CDR3 DNA sequence: TGTGCCATCAGTGAGCTGGCAGGGGTCGGGTCCAATCAGCCCCAGCATTTT.

About this clone: The sample holds other DNA sequences that translate to the same CDR3. The V and J genes are TRBV9 and TRBJ1-1, with D perhaps TRBD1 (6 bases). Trimming cost V 0 bases and J 5 bases, with 8 bases left between them. CDR3 length: 13 amino acids. From germline, CDR1 is SGDLS and CDR2 YYNGEE. CDR3 protein: CASSVGGRTEAFF. CDR3 DNA sequence: TGTGCCAGCAGCGTAGGGGGGCGTACTGAAGCTTTCTTT. The full variable domain, completed using reference TRBV9 and TRBJ1-1, is DSGVTQTPKHLITATGQRVTLRCSPRSGDLSVYWYQQSLDQGLQFLIQYYNGEERAKGNILERFSAQQFPDLHSELNLSSLELGDSALYFCASSVGGRTEAFFGQGTRLTVV.

This chain uses TRBV7-3 with TRBJ2-1; D is undetermined. CDR3 length equals 13 residues. The V gene lost 5 bases and the J gene lost 9 bases, with 14 bases spanning the gap. The V gene's germline CDR1 is SGHTA and CDR2 FQGTGA. CDR3 sequence: CASSPGPTGEQFF. The CDR3 DNA reads as TGTGCCAGCAGCCCGGGTCCCACCGGTGAGCAGTTCTTC.

The rearrangement uses TRBV29-1 and TRBJ1-4, with 8 bases that match TRBD1. V gave up 7 bases and J gave up 4 bases; unmatched junction bases: 5. Germline V gene data show CDR1 as SQVTM and CDR2 as ANQGSEA. This CDR3 is built from 13 residues. CDR3 DNA: TGCAGCGCAGGGGGCCTGGATAATGAAAAACTGTTTTTT. Protein sequence: CSAGGLDNEKLFF.

The chain uses TRBV6-4 and TRBJ2-3; the match to TRBD2 covers 13 bases. CDR3 length: 15 amino acids. Germline CDR1 and CDR2: MRHNA and SNTAGT. V gave up 8 bases and J gave up 1 base; unmatched junction bases: 3. This CDR3 is CASAGTSGGTDTQYF. The CDR3 coding sequence is TGTGCCAGCGCCGGGACTAGCGGGGGCACAGATACGCAGTATTTT.

The chain couples TRBV6-5 to TRBJ1-5, with 7 bases that match TRBD1. The CDR3 loop spans 16 amino acids. The V segment lost 4 bases and the J segment 2 bases; nucleotides outside the gene matches: 8. CDR1 MNHEY and CDR2 SVGAGI come from the germline V gene. CDR3: CASSSSRDSRNQPQHF. The CDR3 DNA is TGTGCCAGCAGTTCCTCCCGGGACAGTCGCAATCAGCCCCAGCATTTT.

The chain links TRBV5-1 to TRBJ2-5, with D possibly being TRBD2 (7 bases). The CDR3 covers 15 residues. V was trimmed by 4 bases and J by 4 bases, leaving 17 bases between them. The germline V gene has CDR1 SGHRS and CDR2 YFSETQ. This CDR3 is CASSPGTGGSETQYF. CDR3 in DNA: TGCGCCAGCAGCCCAGGAACGGGGGGCTCAGAGACCCAGTACTTC.

The V and J genes are TRBV30 and TRBJ1-2; D not certain. From germline, CDR1 is GTSNPN and CDR2 SVGIG (reference sequence). The CDR3 is 13 residues long. The V end lost 5 bases, the J end lost 4 bases, and 14 bases lay between the germline ends. The CDR3 DNA sequence: TGTGCCTGGGAGTCGAGACTCGGCTATGGCTACACCTTC. Translation gives CAWESRLGYGYTF.

V and J are TRBV10-1 and TRBJ2-2; TRBD2 matches 7 bases. V lost 5 bases and J lost 3; bases outside the gene matches: 6. The germline CDR1 and CDR2 sequences are WNHNN and SYGVQD (reference sequence). The CDR3 loop spans 15 amino acids. The CDR3 bases are TGCGCCAGCAGTTGGGGGGGAACGGACACCGGGGAGCTGTTTTTT. Residues: CASSWGGTDTGELFF.

This clone was detected ten times or more. The V and J genes are TRBV9 and TRBJ2-6; 7 nucleotides align to TRBD1. Unmatched junction bases numbered 7, after V lost 1 base and J lost 0 bases. In germline, CDR1 is SGDLS, CDR2 YYNGEE. The CDR3 extends over 18 amino acids. The CDR3 protein is CASSVRTGKLSGANVLTF. The CDR3 DNA follows: TGTGCCAGCAGCGTAAGGACAGGAAAACTCTCTGGGGCCAACGTCCTGACTTTC.

The CDR3 region has the DNA TGCGCCAGCAGCGCCTTGCGCGGGGAGCTGTTTTTT. It is translated as CASSALRGELFF. The chain combines TRBV10-2 with TRBJ2-2; unclear D gene. Germline V lookup: CDR1 WSHSY, CDR2 SAAADI. The CDR3 is made up of 12 amino acids. V lost 6 bases, J lost 7 bases, and 9 bases lay in between.

The count of this clone is one. The chain uses TRBV30 and TRBJ2-5; D may be TRBD2 (6 bases). The J call may not be correct, given that the DNA end is closer to TRBJ2-7. CDR1 and CDR2 (germline): GTSNPN, SVGIG (reference sequence). This CDR3 is 13 amino acids long. The CDR3 region is CAWHRDSSYEQYF. The CDR3 DNA is TGTGCCTGGCACCGGGACTCGTCGTACGAGCAGTACTTC.

The CDR3 reads CASSRQGALATNEKLFF. For the CDR3, the DNA is TGTGCCAGCTCAAGACAGGGGGCCCTTGCAACTAATGAAAAACTGTTTTTT. The chain is built from TRBV18 and TRBJ1-4; 10 positions agree with TRBD1. Germline lookup yields CDR1 KGHSH and CDR2 LQKENI. The CDR3 runs 17 residues. Trimming removed 5 bases from V and 0 bases from J; junction bases left unmatched: 6.

This chain connects TRBV6-6 to TRBJ1-5; D unresolved. The CDR3 spans 13 residues. The germline gives CDR1 MNHNY, CDR2 SVGAGI (reference sequence). Between the trimmed V and J ends, which lost 7 bases and 5 bases, there was a span of 12 bases. The CDR3 sequence is CASTRPGDQPQHF. CDR3 DNA sequence: TGTGCCAGCACACGTCCGGGAGATCAGCCCCAGCATTTT.

The CDR3 loop is CASSPLQQGNYGYTF. The CDR3 DNA follows: TGTGCCAGCAGTCCGCTCCAACAGGGGAACTATGGCTACACCTTC. This chain uses TRBV27 with TRBJ1-2; TRBD1 aligns across 7 bases. CDR3 length: 15 residues. With 5 bases clipped from V and 2 bases from J, the junction kept 8 bases outside the gene matches. CDR1 is MNHEY and CDR2 is SMNVEV in the germline V gene (reference sequence).

This chain connects TRBV2 to TRBJ2-3; 8 nucleotides line up with TRBD1. The length of the CDR3 is 19 residues. Germline-derived CDR1 and CDR2 are SNHLY and FYNNEI. Unmatched junction bases numbered 17, after V lost 6 bases and J lost 0 bases. CDR3 nucleotide sequence: TGTGCCAGCAGAAAAGAGGTAGCAGGGGGCTCTACTAGCACAGATACGCAGTATTTT. Translation gives CASRKEVAGGSTSTDTQYF.

The rearrangement links TRBV27 to TRBJ2-3; D is unclear. There are 15 residues in the CDR3. V gave up 7 bases and J gave up 1 base, with 15 bases separating them. CDR1 is MNHEY and CDR2 is SMNVEV in the germline V gene (reference sequence). CDR3: CASTSPSTGTDTQYF. CDR3 DNA sequence: TGTGCCAGCACCTCCCCCTCGACTGGCACAGATACGCAGTATTTT.

The chain combines TRBV19 with TRBJ1-6, with TRBD1 identical over 8 bases. Germline CDR1 is LNHDA and CDR2 is SQIVND (reference sequence). This CDR3 spans 15 amino acids. The junction had 12 bases not matched to a gene; V was cut back by 10 bases and J by 7 bases. Here the CDR3 reads CATRPQGELNSPLHF. In DNA, the CDR3 is TGTGCCACAAGACCACAGGGGGAGTTGAATTCACCCCTCCACTTT.

The V gene is TRBV20-1, the J gene TRBJ1-5; D remains ambiguous. The CDR3 runs 11 residues. Trimming removed 5 bases from V and 9 bases from J, with 11 bases in between. Germline V gene lookup returns CDR1 DFQATT and CDR2 SNEGSKA (reference sequence). CDR3 bases: TGCAGTGCTGAGGATAGTCCGCCCCAGCATTTT. Translation: CSAEDSPPQHF.

V gene TRBV6-1 combines with J gene TRBJ2-7; 9 bases match TRBD1. There are 15 residues in the CDR3. Germline trimming cut 1 base from V and 4 bases from J; bases unmatched to any gene: 5. Germline lookup yields CDR1 MNHNS and CDR2 SASEGT. CDR3 sequence (DNA): TGTGCCAGCAGTGAAGGGGACAGGGTCTTGTACGAGCAGTACTTC. As protein: CASSEGDRVLYEQYF.

The V gene is TRBV11-3, the J gene TRBJ2-1, with 8 positions matching TRBD2. Germline CDR1 is SGHNT and CDR2 is YENEEA. This CDR3 comprises 16 residues. V shed 3 bases and J 0 bases; nucleotides not matched to a gene: 4. This CDR3 is CASSFAGGSSYNEQFF. Written as DNA, the CDR3 is TGTGCCAGCAGCTTTGCGGGGGGTAGCTCCTACAATGAGCAGTTCTTC.

This rearrangement joins TRBV6-1 to TRBJ2-2, with TRBD2 matching over 7 bases. Trimming cost V 6 bases and J 3 bases; bases outside gene matches: 4. The CDR3 runs to 14 residues. Germline CDR1 and CDR2: MNHNS and SASEGT. The CDR3 protein is CASSGGGYTGELFF. CDR3 nucleotides: TGTGCCAGCAGCGGCGGGGGATACACCGGGGAGCTGTTTTTT.

This chain uses TRBV6-5 with TRBJ1-1; 7 nucleotides match TRBD1. Germline CDR1 is MNHEY and CDR2 is SVGAGI. V shed 6 bases and J 2 bases; nucleotides not matched to a gene: 3. This CDR3 has 13 residues. The CDR3 here is CASRNRGNTEAFF. The CDR3 DNA reads as TGTGCCAGCAGAAACAGGGGTAACACTGAAGCTTTCTTT.

The rearrangement uses TRBV10-2 and TRBJ1-1, with 8 bases aligning to TRBD1. J lost 1 base, V lost 6 bases, and 7 bases had no gene match. Germline CDR1 is WSHSY and CDR2 is SAAADI. The CDR3 sequence is 15 residues long. Here the CDR3 reads CASRDGQGENTEAFF. The CDR3 bases are TGCGCCAGCAGGGACGGACAGGGCGAGAACACTGAAGCTTTCTTT.

The chain has TRBV9 and TRBJ2-4, with TRBD2 as a possible D gene (6 bases). Trimming shortened V by 0 bases and J by 1 base, and 14 bases separated the two germline ends. CDR3 size: 17 residues. Germline CDR1 is SGDLS and CDR2 is YYNGEE. The CDR3 nucleotides read TGTGCCAGCAGCGTAGAGGCGGAGGGCTTCGCCAAAAACATTCAGTACTTC. This codes for CASSVEAEGFAKNIQYF.

V gene TRBV19 combines with J gene TRBJ1-6; TRBD1 aligns across 9 bases. The CDR3 sequence is 15 residues long. The V segment lost 3 bases and the J segment 10 bases; nucleotides outside the gene matches: 7. Per the germline V gene, CDR1 is LNHDA and CDR2 is SQIVND (reference sequence). CDR3 amino acids: CASSMGQGTMSPLHF. DNA for the CDR3: TGTGCCAGTAGTATGGGACAGGGAACTATGTCACCCCTCCACTTT.